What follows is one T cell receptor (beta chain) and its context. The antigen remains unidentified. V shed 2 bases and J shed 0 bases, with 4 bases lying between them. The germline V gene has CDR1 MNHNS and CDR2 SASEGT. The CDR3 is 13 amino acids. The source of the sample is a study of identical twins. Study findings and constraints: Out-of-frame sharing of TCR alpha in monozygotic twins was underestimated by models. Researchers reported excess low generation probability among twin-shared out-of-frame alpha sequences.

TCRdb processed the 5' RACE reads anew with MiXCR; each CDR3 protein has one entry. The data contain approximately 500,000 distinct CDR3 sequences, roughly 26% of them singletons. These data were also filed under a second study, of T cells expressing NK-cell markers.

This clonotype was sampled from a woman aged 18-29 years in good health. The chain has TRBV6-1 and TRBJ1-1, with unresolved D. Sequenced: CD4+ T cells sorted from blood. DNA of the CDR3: TGTGCCAGCAGTGAATCGTTGAACACTGAAGCTTTCTTT. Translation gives CASSESLNTEAFF.